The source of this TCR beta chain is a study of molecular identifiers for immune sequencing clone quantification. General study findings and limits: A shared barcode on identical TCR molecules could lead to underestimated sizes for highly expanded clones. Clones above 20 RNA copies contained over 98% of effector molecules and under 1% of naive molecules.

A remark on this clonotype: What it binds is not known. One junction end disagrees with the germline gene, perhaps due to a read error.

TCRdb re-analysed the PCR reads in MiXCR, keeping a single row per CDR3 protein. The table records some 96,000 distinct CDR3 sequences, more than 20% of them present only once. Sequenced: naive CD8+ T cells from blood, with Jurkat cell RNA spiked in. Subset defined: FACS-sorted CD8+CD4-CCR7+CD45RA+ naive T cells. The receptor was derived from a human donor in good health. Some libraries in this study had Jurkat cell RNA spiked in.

The CDR3 is CASSEIGMNTEAFF. For the CDR3, the DNA is TGTGCTAGCAGCGAAATAGGTATGAACACTGAAGCTTTCTTT. This chain uses TRBV9 with TRBJ1-1; no definite D call. CDR3 length: 14 residues. From germline, CDR1 is SGDLS and CDR2 YYNGEE.